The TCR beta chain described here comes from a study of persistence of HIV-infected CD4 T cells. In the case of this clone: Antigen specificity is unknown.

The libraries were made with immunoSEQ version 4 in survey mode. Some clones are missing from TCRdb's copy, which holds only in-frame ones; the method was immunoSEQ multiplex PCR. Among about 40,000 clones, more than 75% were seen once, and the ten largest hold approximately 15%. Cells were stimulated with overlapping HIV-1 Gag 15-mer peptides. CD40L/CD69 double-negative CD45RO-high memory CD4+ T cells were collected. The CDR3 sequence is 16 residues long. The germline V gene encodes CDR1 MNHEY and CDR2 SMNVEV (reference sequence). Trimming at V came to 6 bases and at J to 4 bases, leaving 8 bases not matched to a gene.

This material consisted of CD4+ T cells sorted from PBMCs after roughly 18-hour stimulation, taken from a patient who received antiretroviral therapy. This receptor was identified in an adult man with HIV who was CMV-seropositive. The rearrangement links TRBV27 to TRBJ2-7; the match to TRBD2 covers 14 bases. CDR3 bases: TGTGCCAGCAGACGTATTGGGACTAGCGGGAGATACGAGCAGTACTTC. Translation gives CASRRIGTSGRYEQYF.